The rows below give T cell receptor beta chains drawn from one sample of a study of T cells in localized non-small cell lung cancer. Generated by immunoSEQ multiplex PCR, the TCRdb table keeps only in-frame clones and is missing some. The repertoire holds 25,000 to 30,000 clones, approximately 89% seen once, with roughly 30% in the top ten. Material: peripheral blood, obtained before any cancer treatment. Receptors originate from a female donor aged 60 or older with stage I lung adenocarcinoma. Both conserved end residues are part of each CDR3. D genes are given only for firm matches. Clone size is shown for a subset of rows, as once, few, many or a class of expanded clone.

D,size,J,V,DNA,CDR3
-,-,TRBJ1-1,TRBV9,TGTGCCAGCAGCGTAGGGGAAACTTCTGAAGCTTTCTTT,CASSVGETSEAFF
-,-,TRBJ1-5,TRBV6-1,TGTGCCAGCAGTGAGGCCGGGGGTCAGCCCCAGCATTTT,CASSEAGGQPQHF
-,-,TRBJ2-1,TRBV29-1,TGCAGCGTTGAAGCTCGAAGCTCCTACAATGAGCAGTTCTTC,CSVEARSSYNEQFF
-,once,TRBJ2-3,TRBV10-3,TGTGCCATCAGTGAGTCTAAGGGGGTCCTCACAGATACGCAGTATTTT,CAISESKGVLTDTQYF
-,-,TRBJ1-2,TRBV7-4,TGTGCCAGCAGCGGATCGACGAGAGCAGCGCGAAAGACCTATGGCTACACCTTC,CASSGSTRAARKTYGYTF
-,-,TRBJ1-1,TRBV18,TGTGCCAGCTCAAGGGGGGATGTGAACACTGAAGCTTTCTTT,CASSRGDVNTEAFF
-,-,TRBJ1-1,TRBV7-3,TGTGCCAGCAGCCTGACCAGATTGGACTGGTCTGAAGCTTTCTTT,CASSLTRLDWSEAFF
TRBD1,-,TRBJ2-7,TRBV2,TGTGCCAGCAGTGTTGACAGGGGGCCCGACGAGCAGTACTTC,CASSVDRGPDEQYF
TRBD2,once,TRBJ2-1,TRBV19,TGTGCCAGTAGCAGGTTAGCGGGAGCAAGTGGCAATGAGCAGTTCTTC,CASSRLAGASGNEQFF
-,-,TRBJ2-2,TRBV4-2,TGTGCCAGCAGCCTCCAGGGGACCACGAGGACCGGGGAGCTGTTTTTT,CASSLQGTTRTGELFF
TRBD2,-,TRBJ2-1,TRBV5-1,TGCGCCAGCAGCTTGGGTGGGTTTGGCGGGGGGTACAATGAGCAGTTCTTC,CASSLGGFGGGYNEQFF
TRBD2,-,TRBJ2-3,TRBV4-1,TGCGCCAGCAGCCGCTCCAAACAGGGACTAGCGGGGGGACGCACAGATACGCAGTATTTT,CASSRSKQGLAGGRTDTQYF
-,once,TRBJ2-3,TRBV7-9,TGTGCCAGCAGCTTAGTTATAGATACGCAGTATTTT,CASSLVIDTQYF
TRBD1,-,TRBJ1-1,TRBV19,TGTGCCAGTAGTAGAGGGCAGGGGGCACCCGCAGCTTTCTTT,CASSRGQGAPAAFF
TRBD1,-,TRBJ2-5,TRBV12-5,TGTGCTAGTGGTTCGGACAGGGATGAGACCCAGTACTTC,CASGSDRDETQYF
-,few,TRBJ1-6,TRBV5-1,TGCGCCAGCAGCAGTGGACCGGGGAGCTCCTATAATTCACCCCTCCACTTT,CASSSGPGSSYNSPLHF
-,once,TRBJ2-5,TRBV7-2,TGTGCCAGCAGCACCTTCGGGGGCCAACAGTACTTC,CASSTFGGQQYF